The 3 T cell receptor beta chains in this list originate from one sample, sequenced in a study of CD8 T cells in ankylosing spondylitis. TCRdb fed the 5' RACE reads into MiXCR, producing one record per CDR3 protein. The sample has roughly 150,000 distinct CDR3 sequences, roughly 30% seen once. The sequenced sample consisted of synovial fluid, either unsorted or a sorted T cell fraction (not recorded which). These receptors originate from a male donor with ankylosing spondylitis.

This clonotype was seen a few times. This chain joins TRBV5-1 and TRBJ2-5; tentatively, D is TRBD1 (7 bases). This CDR3 is 20 amino acids long. Trimming removed 0 bases at V and 1 base at J, with 25 bases between. Germline lookup yields CDR1 SGHRS and CDR2 YFSETQ. The CDR3 sequence is CASSLDFIQTGRTPQETQYF. The CDR3 nucleotides read TGCGCCAGCAGCTTGGATTTTATCCAGACAGGGAGGACGCCCCAAGAGACCCAGTACTTC.

This clonotype was recorded a few times. The J gene is TRBJ2-1, the V gene TRBV15, with TRBD2 identical over 8 bases. V lost 0 bases, J lost 9 bases, and 10 bases stayed unmatched. Per germline, CDR1 LNHNV and CDR2 YYDKDF (reference sequence). CDR3 length equals 16 residues. The CDR3 coding sequence is TGTGCCACCAGCAGAGATCACCGCGGGAGGCAGAGTGAGCAGTTCTTC. It yields the protein CATSRDHRGRQSEQFF. The full variable domain, its missing parts supplied by reference TRBV15 and TRBJ2-1, is DAMVIQNPRYQVTQFGKPVTLSCSQTLNHNVMYWYQQKSSQAPKLLFHYYDKDFNNEADTPDNFQSRRPNTSFCFLDIRSPGLGDTAMYLCATSRDHRGRQSEQFFGPGTRLTVL.

Only one count was recorded for this clonotype. CDR3 nucleotides: TGTGCCAGCAGCCAAGGGGGGACAGAGAACTATGGCTACACCTTC. Protein product: CASSQGGTENYGYTF. V usage is TRBV3-1 and J usage is TRBJ1-2; 7 bases are a match to TRBD1. The V segment lost 1 base and the J segment 2 bases; nucleotides outside the gene matches: 4. From germline, CDR1 is LGHDT and CDR2 YNNKEL (reference sequence). There are 15 residues in the CDR3.